This section outlines one TCR beta chain sequence together with its context. Repertoires were generated with immunoSEQ multiplex PCR, while TCRdb's copy carries only in-frame clones and drops some. The sample carries roughly 180,000 clones, about 83% recorded once. This entry comes from a study of blood T cell repertoires in COVID-19. Background on the study: Donors in the United States, Italy and Spain gave samples during acute or convalescent COVID-19.

The clonotype originates from a man between 40 and 49 years old who had recovered from COVID-19. The sequenced sample was peripheral blood.

DNA of the CDR3: TGTGCCAGCAGAGGACAGGGGGTTCCCTTCTCGGCTCAAGAGACCCAGTACTTC. Translation: CASRGQGVPFSAQETQYF. This chain links TRBV28 with TRBJ2-5, with TRBD1 matching 10 bases. The trim removed 6 bases at V and 2 bases at J, leaving 15 bases unmatched. Germline-derived CDR1 and CDR2 are MDHEN and SYDVKM. The CDR3 consists of 18 residues. Full variable domain (remainder filled in from reference TRBV28 and TRBJ2-5): DVKVTQSSRYLVKRTGEKVFLECVQDMDHENMFWYRQDPGLGLRLIYFSYDVKMKEKGDIPEGYSVSREKKERFSLILESASTNQTSMYLCASRGQGVPFSAQETQYFGPGTRLLVL.